The 32 T cell receptor beta chains below all came from one sample that was sequenced in a study of Ad26.COV2.S vaccination and SARS-CoV-2 variants. Treatment defined: 15 to 20 received Ad26.COV2.S at low or high dose, single or two shots; roughly five received placebo; per-sample allocation not given. Samples analyzed were those drawn on day 63 after the first vaccine or placebo injection. Repertoires were generated with immunoSEQ multiplex PCR, while TCRdb's copy carries only in-frame clones and drops some. The sample has about 330,000 clones, roughly 90% seen once. The starting material was peripheral blood, obtained in a trial of Ad26.COV2.S vaccine versus placebo. The source of these receptors is a person aged 18 to 59 who received the Ad26.COV2.S COVID-19 vaccine or a placebo.

The V gene is TRBV2, the J gene TRBJ2-5; 8 nucleotides line up with TRBD2. Germline V gene sequence: CDR1 SNHLY, CDR2 FYNNEI. The CDR3 loop spans 14 amino acids. The V segment lost 8 bases and the J segment 3 bases; nucleotides outside the gene matches: 8. The CDR3 sequence: CASGAAGGEETQYF. CDR3 in DNA: TGTGCCAGCGGGGCGGCGGGGGGAGAAGAGACCCAGTACTTC.

The V and J genes are TRBV4-1 and TRBJ2-1; no definite D call. V was cut by 0 bases and J by 2 bases, with 14 bases left in between. The CDR3 spans 17 residues. The germline CDR1 and CDR2 sequences are MGHRA and YSYEKL. The CDR3 spells CASSQDRAQGTYNEQFF. The CDR3, as DNA: TGCGCCAGCAGCCAAGATCGGGCCCAAGGAACCTACAATGAGCAGTTCTTC.

The CDR3 protein is CASSARLAGTYEQYF. The CDR3 nucleotides read TGTGCCAGCAGTGCCCGACTAGCGGGGACCTACGAGCAGTACTTC. The chain joins TRBV27 to TRBJ2-7; 11 bases align to TRBD2. The length of the CDR3 is 15 residues. The trim removed 5 bases at V and 2 bases at J, leaving 5 bases unmatched. Germline lookup yields CDR1 MNHEY and CDR2 SMNVEV (reference sequence).

V gene TRBV5-4 combines with J gene TRBJ2-1; 8 bases fit TRBD1. Trimming removed 0 bases from V and 8 bases from J; junction bases left unmatched: 10. Per germline, CDR1 SGHNT and CDR2 YYREEE (reference sequence). This CDR3 spans 16 amino acids. For the CDR3, the DNA is TGTGCCAGCAGCTTGGGGGGCGCAGGGGGCGAGGATGAGCAGTTCTTC. Encoded protein: CASSLGGAGGEDEQFF.

A single count supports this clone. J is TRBJ2-7 and V is TRBV6-5; no clear D. Germline V CDR1 and CDR2: MNHEY, SVGAGI. This CDR3 is 10 amino acids long. Trimming removed 8 bases from V and 1 base from J, with 3 bases in between. This chain's CDR3 is CASGSYEQYF. Here the CDR3 DNA reads TGTGCCAGCGGGTCCTACGAGCAGTACTTC.

On this clone itself: The junction and the germline gene differ at one end; a read error may be behind it. This sequence joins TRBV19 and TRBJ1-3, with D tentatively TRBD1 (5 bases). CDR3 size: 15 residues. CDR1 is LNHDA, CDR2 SQIVND, per germline (reference sequence). The CDR3 nucleotides are TGTGCCAGCAGTATCCCAGGGATATCTGGAAACACCATATATTTT. This sequence encodes CASSIPGISGNTIYF.

This clone occurred a few times. This chain connects TRBV14 to TRBJ1-6; 7 bases fit TRBD1. Germline V gives CDR1 SGHDN, CDR2 FVKESK. With 1 base clipped from V and 10 bases from J, the junction kept 4 bases outside the gene matches. The CDR3 is 14 amino acids. The CDR3 sequence: CASSQGDSRSPLHF. The CDR3 coding sequence is TGTGCCAGCAGCCAAGGGGACAGCCGATCACCCCTCCACTTT.

Here the CDR3 reads CATYSGQLNTEAFF. The DNA for the CDR3 is TGTGCCACCTACTCGGGACAGCTAAACACTGAAGCTTTCTTT. The chain carries TRBV5-6 and TRBJ1-1; 7 bases map to TRBD1. V lost 9 bases, J lost 2 bases, and 10 bases stayed unmatched. The CDR3 extends over 14 amino acids. The germline gives CDR1 SGHDT, CDR2 YYEEEE.

CDR3 nucleotides: TGTGCCAGCAGCTCACCCGGTGCTTACGAGCAGTACGTC. Translating gives CASSSPGAYEQYV. The chain has TRBV7-8 and TRBJ2-7, with D unclear. Germline CDR1 reads SGHVS; CDR2 reads FQNEAQ. The CDR3 extends over 13 amino acids. Deletions cut 4 bases from V and 4 bases from J, with 11 bases between.

V and J are TRBV7-6 and TRBJ2-7; no firm D call. Trimming removed 5 bases at V and 0 bases at J, with 14 bases between. The CDR3 has 15 residues. CDR1 is SGHVS, CDR2 FNYEAQ, per germline. The CDR3 DNA follows: TGTGCCAGCAGCCCCAAGGGCCTGAGCTCCTACGAGCAGTACTTC. This encodes CASSPKGLSSYEQYF.

The chain has TRBV6-5 and TRBJ1-1; 10 bases fit TRBD1. V lost 2 bases, J lost 5 bases, and 2 bases stayed unmatched. The CDR3 is made up of 14 amino acids. Germline CDR1 and CDR2: MNHEY and SVGAGI. The CDR3 protein is CASSYGDRGTEAFF. The CDR3 bases are TGTGCCAGCAGTTACGGGGACAGGGGAACTGAAGCTTTCTTT.

This clone appeared once. V and J are TRBV9 and TRBJ2-1, with D maybe TRBD1 (6 bases). This CDR3 region has 15 residues. Germline V gene data show CDR1 as SGDLS and CDR2 as YYNGEE. V lost 2 bases and J 4 bases, leaving 13 bases between the germline ends. The CDR3 coding sequence is TGTGCCAGCAGCGTTCGACAGGAGACTTACAATGAGCAGTTCTTC. Translated, it gives CASSVRQETYNEQFF.

V gene TRBV4-3 combines with J gene TRBJ1-6; a weak D match, TRBD1 (5 bases). V dropped 4 bases and J dropped 0 bases, with 28 bases sitting between them. CDR1 is LGHNA, CDR2 YSLEER, per germline. The length of the CDR3 is 22 residues. The CDR3 loop is CASSRRMVGALRQSSYNSPLHF. The CDR3 nucleotides read TGCGCCAGCAGCCGCCGAATGGTAGGGGCTTTGAGGCAGAGCTCCTATAATTCACCCCTCCACTTT.

This chain joins TRBV4-3 and TRBJ2-5, with TRBD2 matching 7 bases. The CDR3 runs 15 residues. Germline CDR1 is LGHNA and CDR2 is YSLEER. With V trimmed by 5 bases and J by 7 bases, 13 bases remained unmatched. The CDR3 reads CASSGEVSGPRTQYF. The DNA of the CDR3 is TGCGCCAGCAGCGGCGAGGTTAGCGGGCCTAGGACCCAGTACTTC.

The chain uses TRBV7-3 and TRBJ2-3; D is unresolved. V was trimmed by 2 bases and J by 2 bases, leaving 5 bases between them. The CDR3 is made up of 13 amino acids. Germline lookup yields CDR1 SGHTA and CDR2 FQGTGA. The CDR3 DNA follows: TGTGCCAGCAGCTTATATAACACAGATACGCAGTATTTT. It codes for CASSLYNTDTQYF.

The chain links TRBV6-2 or TRBV6-3 to TRBJ1-5, with D uncertain. Trimming took off 5 bases at V and 6 bases at J, with 14 bases between the two ends. CDR3 length: 14 residues. Germline CDR1 and CDR2: MNHEY and SVGEGT. The CDR3 sequence: CASSDRKAPQPQHF. CDR3 nucleotides: TGTGCCAGCAGTGATCGGAAAGCTCCTCAGCCCCAGCATTTT.

The rearrangement uses TRBV5-6 and TRBJ2-1; D gene ambiguous. In germline, CDR1 is SGHDT, CDR2 YYEEEE. The CDR3 is 16 residues long. With 1 base removed from V and 0 bases from J, the gap between germline ends came to 11 bases. CDR3 sequence: CASSLNGRHSYNEQFF. The CDR3 coding sequence is TGTGCCAGCAGCTTGAACGGCAGACACTCCTACAATGAGCAGTTCTTC.

The gene calls are TRBV19 and TRBJ2-7; TRBD1 matches 7 bases. There are 15 residues in the CDR3. V dropped 5 bases and J dropped 1; count of bases not matched to a gene: 8. CDR1 LNHDA and CDR2 SQIVND come from the germline V gene (reference sequence). CDR3: CASSPAGTESYEQYF. The CDR3 nucleotides read TGTGCCAGTAGTCCCGCCGGGACAGAATCCTACGAGCAGTACTTC.

The chain couples TRBV10-1 to TRBJ1-1; 10 bases fit TRBD1. Germline lookup yields CDR1 WNHNN and CDR2 SYGVQD (reference sequence). The CDR3 extends over 14 amino acids. Germline trimming cut 5 bases from V and 8 bases from J; bases unmatched to any gene: 8. The CDR3 here is CASSLTGGAGEAFF. For the CDR3, the DNA is TGCGCCAGCAGTCTGACAGGGGGCGCCGGCGAAGCTTTCTTT.

The chain employs TRBV5-1 and TRBJ1-1, with 8 bases matching TRBD1. The V and J ends lost 1 base and 7 bases, in that order; junction bases with no gene match: 9. Germline assignment: CDR1 SGHRS and CDR2 YFSETQ. This CDR3 is built from 15 residues. The CDR3 DNA reads as TGCGCCAGCAGCTTGAACCCAGGGGGCAGGGATGAAGCTTTCTTT. This gives the protein CASSLNPGGRDEAFF.

For the CDR3, the DNA is TGCAGTGCTAGAGGGGGCTACGAGCAGTACTTC. It is translated as CSARGGYEQYF. The chain links TRBV20-1 to TRBJ2-7; no firm D call. The CDR3 has 11 residues. V gave up 1 base and J gave up 3 bases, with 4 bases separating them. Germline CDR1 reads DFQATT; CDR2 reads SNEGSKA (reference sequence).

The rearrangement uses TRBV11-3 and TRBJ2-3; possibly TRBD1 or TRBD2 for D (5 bases each). The ends were cut back, 5 bases at V and 1 base at J, with 19 bases in the middle. The germline CDR1 and CDR2 sequences are SGHNT and YENEEA. CDR3 size: 17 residues. The CDR3 coding sequence is TGTGCCAGCAGCCCCCGGGACGGGCTCTATGGCACAGATACGCAGTATTTT. Translating gives CASSPRDGLYGTDTQYF.

The chain employs TRBV7-9 and TRBJ1-6; possible D gene TRBD1, 5 bases. The CDR3 has 14 residues. V lost 3 bases to trimming and J lost 9 bases, with 12 bases between them. Germline V gene data show CDR1 as SEHNR and CDR2 as FQNEAQ (reference sequence). CDR3 in DNA: TGTGCCAGCAGCTTTAGGGTGGGGGGTTCACCCCTCCACTTT. As protein: CASSFRVGGSPLHF.

The chain employs TRBV2 and TRBJ2-2; D call uncertain. Germline V lookup: CDR1 SNHLY, CDR2 FYNNEI. V gave up 7 bases and J gave up 6 bases, with 15 bases separating them. The CDR3 spans 14 residues. CDR3 DNA: TGTGCCAGCACCTCCGGTAGGAGCTCCGGGGAGCTGTTTTTT. Protein product: CASTSGRSSGELFF. Looking up the rest from reference TRBV2 and TRBJ2-2 gives the full variable domain: EPEVTQTPSHQVTQMGQEVILRCVPISNHLYFYWYRQILGQKVEFLVSFYNNEISEKSEIFDDQFSVERPDGSNFTLKIRSTKLEDSAMYFCASTSGRSSGELFFGEGSRLTVL.

This sequence joins TRBV5-1 and TRBJ2-3; maybe TRBD2 (5 bases). Trimming pared 0 bases from V and 3 bases from J, leaving 14 bases between. There are 16 residues in the CDR3. Germline assignment: CDR1 SGHRS and CDR2 YFSETQ. The CDR3 region is CASSLGLSSITDTQYF. The CDR3 DNA is TGCGCCAGCAGCTTGGGACTATCTAGCATTACAGATACGCAGTATTTT.

V usage is TRBV3-1 (or the pseudogene TRBV3-2) and J usage is TRBJ1-1; D is perhaps TRBD1 (5 bases). This CDR3 has 16 residues. V was clipped by 1 base and J by 6 bases, with 18 bases between them. CDR1 LGHDT and CDR2 YNNKEL come from the germline V gene (reference sequence). This CDR3 reads CASSQVGTSRMSEAFF. Here the CDR3 DNA reads TGTGCCAGCAGCCAAGTAGGGACCTCCAGGATGTCTGAAGCTTTCTTT.

V gene TRBV7-9 combines with J gene TRBJ2-1, with 8 bases aligning to TRBD2. Trimming took 6 bases from V and 1 from J; bases not matched to a gene: 5. CDR3 length: 15 residues. Germline V CDR1 and CDR2: SEHNR, FQNEAQ (reference sequence). The CDR3 spells CASSRTSSSYNEQFF. CDR3 DNA: TGTGCCAGCAGTCGGACTAGCTCTTCCTACAATGAGCAGTTCTTC.

The V gene is TRBV30, the J gene TRBJ1-1; D might be TRBD1 (5 bases). Germline assignment: CDR1 GTSNPN and CDR2 SVGIG (reference sequence). CDR3 length: 14 residues. Trimming removed 0 bases from V and 3 bases from J, with 11 bases in between. CDR3 DNA: TGTGCCTGGAGTGTCAGGGACTCGTACACTGAAGCTTTCTTT. Its protein product is CAWSVRDSYTEAFF.

The chain recombines TRBV12-5 with TRBJ2-6; TRBD1 might be the D (5 bases). CDR1 and CDR2 (germline): LGHNT, FRNRAP. The CDR3 runs to 16 residues. V lost 6 bases and J lost 5, with 17 bases in between. For the CDR3, the DNA is TGTGCTAGTGGCTTACACCTACCGGACAGGGCCAACGTCCTGACTTTC. This encodes CASGLHLPDRANVLTF. The full variable domain, with the rest looked up from reference TRBV12-5 and TRBJ2-6, is DARVTQTPRHKVTEMGQEVTMRCQPILGHNTVFWYRQTMMQGLELLAYFRNRAPLDDSGMPKDRFSAEMPDATLATLKIQPSEPRDSAVYFCASGLHLPDRANVLTFGAGSRLTVL.

This clone was detected only a few times. The chain employs TRBV9 and TRBJ2-1; D may be TRBD2 (6 bases). Germline CDR1 SGDLS, CDR2 YYNGEE. V dropped 6 bases and J dropped 7 bases, with 20 bases sitting between them. The CDR3 totals 15 residues. CDR3 nucleotide sequence: TGTGCCAGCACCCCCTTGGGACTGGAGGGTAATGAGCAGTTCTTC. Translating it yields CASTPLGLEGNEQFF.

The chain links TRBV19 to TRBJ1-2; D may be TRBD1 (5 bases). CDR1 LNHDA and CDR2 SQIVND come from the germline V gene (reference sequence). This CDR3 comprises 14 residues. The V end was cut by 3 bases, the J end by 5 bases, with 13 bases between. CDR3 nucleotides: TGTGCCAGTAGTATTGGGATTGGGGGATATGGCTACACCTTC. Protein sequence: CASSIGIGGYGYTF.

This chain joins TRBV4-3 and TRBJ2-3; D is undetermined. CDR1 and CDR2 from the germline V gene are LGHNA and YSLEER. The CDR3 runs to 13 residues. V was trimmed by 0 bases and J by 7 bases, leaving 8 bases between them. CDR3 nucleotide sequence: TGCGCCAGCAGCCAAGATACCCGGTATACGCAGTATTTT. Translating gives CASSQDTRYTQYF.